Each of the 2 T cell receptor beta chains below was sequenced from the same sample in a study of naive and memory T cell subsets. Both TRBC1 and TRBC2 were covered by a beta constant-region primer of two equimolar oligonucleotides. Four rounds of PCR amplified the ligated cDNA using nested alpha and beta constant-region primers plus SP2. TCRdb reanalysed the UMI-ligation and nested PCR reads using MiXCR and keeps one entry per CDR3 protein. The sample yields some 80,000 distinct CDR3 sequences, around 9% seen once. Sequencing was carried out using naive CD8+ T cells from blood. These receptors all stem from a human donor in good health.

The chain joins TRBV18 to TRBJ1-4; perhaps TRBD1 as D (6 bases). Trimming cost V 3 bases and J 5 bases, with 10 bases left between them. The CDR3 runs 14 residues. Per germline, CDR1 KGHSH and CDR2 LQKENI. The CDR3 protein is CASSPDSLNEKLFF. CDR3 in DNA: TGTGCCAGCTCACCGGACAGCTTAAATGAAAAACTGTTTTTT.

This clonotype has more than one count but fewer than ten. The chain uses TRBV7-9 and TRBJ2-1; D remains unclear. The CDR3 has 12 residues. Trimming took 3 bases from V and 9 from J, leaving 9 bases between them. Germline V lookup: CDR1 SEHNR, CDR2 FQNEAQ (reference sequence). The CDR3 here is CASSLLSAEQFF. The CDR3 DNA reads as TGTGCCAGCAGCTTGCTTTCGGCTGAGCAGTTCTTC.